The clone carrying this T cell receptor beta chain was recorded only once. Patients at the Seattle site were enrolled during active infection and followed longitudinally. Clones were read by immunoSEQ multiplex PCR, and TCRdb kept only the in-frame ones, dropping some. The sample lists tens of thousands of clones; around 88% were seen once. These data belong to a study of blood T cell repertoires in COVID-19. This clonotype was obtained from an older woman with COVID-19, enrolled during active disease. Sample: peripheral blood.

This CDR3 reads CASSPGLAGWSEQFF. In DNA, the CDR3 is TGTGCCAGCAGCCCAGGACTAGCGGGGTGGAGTGAGCAGTTCTTC. The V and J genes are TRBV5-6 and TRBJ2-1, with TRBD2 matching 12 bases. Germline V gene lookup returns CDR1 SGHDT and CDR2 YYEEEE. The V and J ends lost 4 bases and 9 bases, in that order; junction bases with no gene match: 8. The CDR3 sequence is 15 residues long. The whole variable domain, filled in from reference TRBV5-6 and TRBJ2-1, reads DAGVTQSPTHLIKTRGQQVTLRCSPKSGHDTVSWYQQALGQGPQFIFQYYEEEERQRGNFPDRFSGHQFPNYSSELNVNALLLGDSALYLCASSPGLAGWSEQFFGPGTRLTVL.